This record looks at one T cell receptor beta chain sequence and its context. The target antigen is unknown. This specimen belongs to a study of shared clonotypes between healthy human individuals. Study context: Every donor yielded three CD4 naive, three CD4 memory, two CD8 naive and one CD8 memory plate.

Naive-designated CD8 cells lacked CD45RO, were positively enriched for CCR7, and omitted terminally differentiated effector memory CD45RA+ cells. Replicate PCRs for sorted subsets used about 200 ng DNA; this equaled 25,000 to 35,000 T cell genomes. Assay used: immunoSEQ multiplex PCR; TCRdb lists only in-frame clones, some missing. Here the sample spans about 2.1 million clones, 93% being singletons. Findings of the study overall: Clonotypes that were shared across a few donors made up 4% to 6% of naive CD4 clonotypes.

This CDR3 spans 15 amino acids. Germline V gene data show CDR1 as MDHEN and CDR2 as SYDVKM. V was trimmed by 7 bases and J by 0 bases, leaving 13 bases between them. The source material was naive CD8+ T cells from PBMCs. This receptor was obtained from a man between 18 and 29 years old in good health. Some clones in this sample may be carry-over from other donors' samples. The V gene is TRBV28, the J gene TRBJ1-5; the D is unclear. The CDR3 region has the DNA TGTGCCAGCACGGTCGAGAGTTATAGCAATCAGCCCCAGCATTTT. This sequence encodes CASTVESYSNQPQHF.